One sample yielded the 20 T cell receptor beta chains listed below, sequenced in a study of low-dose radiotherapy and immunotherapy resistance in tumors (dated by TCRdb to about 2022). The sequencer was an Illumina HiSeq 2500. First-strand cDNA was synthesized with Superscript III and a set of TRAV- and TRBV-specific primers, covering both TCRalpha and TCRbeta chains. TCRs were amplified with Phusion for 20 PCR cycles, with a constant-region primer paired with the adapter attached to the V primers. Starting from the raw public reads, TCRdb applied fastp trimming at Q25, assembled clones with MiXCR and retained in-frame beta chains. Every distinct CDR3 protein forms one entry, paired with its most common genes and DNA. In this sample the table shows about 100,000 distinct CDR3 sequences, roughly 20% of which occur a single time. The ten largest clones represent approximately 4% of the sample. The intended sense of this specimen's time point label: after trial treatment. Reading the label with the study, this specimen's treatment or condition is: LDRT plus nivolumab, ipilimumab, low-dose cyclophosphamide and aspirin (RACIN trial).

The specimen was PBMCs, collected after low-dose radiotherapy plus immunotherapy. These receptors originate from a male donor with prostate cancer.

In this sample, this clonotype turned up many times. This sequence joins TRBV2 and TRBJ2-3; unclear D gene. Germline values: CDR1 SNHLY, CDR2 FYNNEI. CDR3 length: 14 residues. V gave up 6 bases and J gave up 2 bases, with 12 bases separating them. This CDR3 is CASSDPGHTDTQYF. The CDR3 coding sequence is TGTGCCAGCAGCGACCCGGGCCACACAGATACGCAGTATTTT.

The chain links TRBV5-4 to TRBJ1-3; D is perhaps TRBD1 (5 bases). Trimming stripped 3 bases from V and 3 bases from J, with 16 bases between. This CDR3 has 16 amino acids. CDR1 is SGHNT and CDR2 is YYREEE in the germline V gene (reference sequence). The CDR3 DNA reads TGTGCCAGCAGCTCACCTGGGGCAGACTTTGGAAACACCATATATTTT. This gives the protein CASSSPGADFGNTIYF.

This clonotype was observed at least ten times. The genes are TRBV4-1 and TRBJ2-7; the match to TRBD1 covers 7 bases. This CDR3 comprises 15 residues. Germline loops: CDR1 MGHRA, CDR2 YSYEKL. J was trimmed by 0 bases and V by 4 bases; bases with no gene match: 6. The DNA of the CDR3 is TGCGCCAGCAGCCGCATAAGGGACAGCTCCTACGAGCAGTACTTC. This gives the protein CASSRIRDSSYEQYF.

V and J are TRBV3-1 and TRBJ1-5, with TRBD1 identical over 8 bases. Germline trimming cut 5 bases from V and 6 bases from J; bases unmatched to any gene: 6. This CDR3 spans 14 amino acids. Germline-derived CDR1 and CDR2 are LGHDT and YNNKEL (reference sequence). The CDR3 bases are TGTGCCAGCAGCGAACAGGGGGTCGCTCAGCCCCAGCATTTT. Translated, it gives CASSEQGVAQPQHF.

The chain couples TRBV28 to TRBJ2-3, with 13 bases lining up with TRBD2. CDR3 length: 15 residues. V dropped 9 bases and J dropped 0; count of bases not matched to a gene: 3. Germline V gene lookup returns CDR1 MDHEN and CDR2 SYDVKM. CDR3 coding DNA: TGTGCCAGGTTGACTAGCGGGGGGAGCACAGATACGCAGTATTTT. Its protein is CARLTSGGSTDTQYF. The full variable domain, with the rest looked up from reference TRBV28 and TRBJ2-3, is DVKVTQSSRYLVKRTGEKVFLECVQDMDHENMFWYRQDPGLGLRLIYFSYDVKMKEKGDIPEGYSVSREKKERFSLILESASTNQTSMYLCARLTSGGSTDTQYFGPGTRLTVL.

This clonotype was counted at least ten times. V is TRBV14 and J is TRBJ2-5, with D possibly called TRBD1 or TRBD2 (5 bases each). Germline lookup yields CDR1 SGHDN and CDR2 FVKESK. V was clipped by 6 bases and J by 0 bases, with 11 bases between them. CDR3 size: 14 residues. CDR3 protein: CASSPGGDQETQYF. CDR3 nucleotide sequence: TGTGCCAGCAGTCCTGGGGGAGACCAAGAGACCCAGTACTTC.

As to this clonotype: The likely explanation is a read error, given a far larger clone one base away. The chain has TRBV6-1 and TRBJ2-2; possible D gene TRBD1, 6 bases. Germline V gene lookup returns CDR1 MNHNS and CDR2 SASEGT. CDR3 length: 15 amino acids. CDR3 bases: TGTGCCAGCAGGAGCGACAGGACGAACACCTGGGAGCTGTTTTTT. This gives the protein CASRSDRTNTWELFF.

This clonotype was seen many times. The chain combines TRBV7-9 with TRBJ1-1, with no clear D. CDR1 and CDR2 (germline): SEHNR, FQNEAQ (reference sequence). This CDR3 region has 14 residues. Trimming pared 2 bases from V and 4 bases from J, leaving 11 bases between. Here the CDR3 reads CASSLPAWSTEAFF. The CDR3 region has the DNA TGTGCCAGCAGCTTACCAGCCTGGAGCACTGAAGCTTTCTTT.

Ten or more counts support this clonotype. The chain has TRBV10-3 and TRBJ2-2; possibly TRBD2 for D (6 bases). V lost 11 bases and J 0 bases, leaving 10 bases between the germline ends. Germline assignment: CDR1 ENHRY and CDR2 SYGVKD. CDR3 length: 13 amino acids. DNA of the CDR3: TGTGCCGTGTCGGGGGCGAACACCGGGGAGCTGTTTTTT. It yields the protein CAVSGANTGELFF.

This clonotype was picked up many times. This rearrangement joins TRBV24-1 to TRBJ1-2; no reliable D call. Germline lookup yields CDR1 KGHDR and CDR2 SFDVKD. The ends were cut back, 1 base at V and 1 base at J, with 9 bases in the middle. This CDR3 has 15 amino acids. The CDR3 coding sequence is TGTGCCACCAGTGATTTAAGTGCTGTTAACTATGGCTACACCTTC. The encoded protein is CATSDLSAVNYGYTF.

This clonotype was picked up many times. The chain recombines TRBV7-2 with TRBJ1-4; D is ambiguous. Trimming stripped 5 bases from V and 3 bases from J, with 13 bases between. Germline assignment: CDR1 SGHTA and CDR2 FQGNSA. The length of the CDR3 is 15 residues. The CDR3 is CASSLMGQANEKLFF. The CDR3 bases are TGTGCCAGCAGCCTTATGGGCCAGGCTAATGAAAAACTGTTTTTT.

The chain is built from TRBV15 and TRBJ2-7; either TRBD1 or TRBD2 may fit D (5 bases each). This CDR3 is 14 amino acids long. The V end lost 8 bases, the J end lost 0 bases, and 14 bases lay between the germline ends. Germline CDR1 LNHNV, CDR2 YYDKDF (reference sequence). CDR3 protein: CATARDGDSYEQYF. CDR3 coding DNA: TGTGCCACCGCCCGGGACGGAGACTCCTACGAGCAGTACTTC.

Concerning this clonotype itself: At one boundary the junction diverges from the germline segment, which might be a read error. V and J are TRBV5-1 and TRBJ2-2; 7 bases align to TRBD1. The CDR3 is made up of 16 amino acids. In germline, CDR1 is SGHRS, CDR2 YFSETQ. The CDR3 nucleotides read TGCGCCAGCAGCTTCCTTTTGACAGGGCGCACCTGGGAGCTGTTTTTT. It is translated as CASSFLLTGRTWELFF.

This clonotype was observed at least ten times. The CDR3 DNA is TGTGCCAGCAGCCCCGTCCCGGGACAGGGGCGCTCCTACAATGAGCAGTTCTTC. It translates to CASSPVPGQGRSYNEQFF. The chain carries TRBV5-6 and TRBJ2-1, with 10 positions matching TRBD1. The CDR3 extends over 18 amino acids. The germline V gene has CDR1 SGHDT and CDR2 YYEEEE. V gave up 4 bases and J gave up 0 bases; unmatched junction bases: 10.

This clonotype was seen ten or more times. The chain combines TRBV5-6 with TRBJ2-1; TRBD2 matches at 10 bases. The CDR3 is made up of 17 amino acids. The V gene end was trimmed by 0 bases and the J gene end by 6 bases; junction bases not matched to a gene: 9. Germline lookup yields CDR1 SGHDT and CDR2 YYEEEE. CDR3 amino acids: CASSLGGKAGGPNEQFF. CDR3 nucleotides: TGTGCCAGCAGCTTGGGGGGGAAAGCGGGGGGGCCCAATGAGCAGTTCTTC.

The rearrangement uses TRBV20-1 and TRBJ2-5; D is perhaps TRBD1 or TRBD2 (5 bases each). CDR1 and CDR2 (germline): DFQATT, SNEGSKA (reference sequence). The ends were cut back, 6 bases at V and 4 bases at J, with 12 bases in the middle. This CDR3 is 12 amino acids long. The CDR3 DNA sequence: TGCAGTGCCGGCCCTGGGGGAGAGACCCAGTACTTC. This translates into CSAGPGGETQYF.

This clonotype was recorded at least ten times. This sequence joins TRBV6-1 and TRBJ2-1, with D perhaps matching TRBD2 (5 bases). This CDR3 has 14 amino acids. The ends were cut back, 7 bases at V and 1 base at J, with 11 bases in the middle. Per germline, CDR1 MNHNS and CDR2 SASEGT. CDR3 coding DNA: TGTGCCAGCAACCCCCCGGGGTCCTACAATGAGCAGTTCTTC. The encoded protein is CASNPPGSYNEQFF.

Concerning this clonotype: This likely came from a read error, as a far larger clone is one base away. This rearrangement joins TRBV1 to TRBJ1-5; the DNA was not used to check the table's D call, TRBD1. TRBV1 is termed a pseudogene. CDR3 length: 17 residues. Written as DNA, the CDR3 is TGCGCCAGCAGCCTACTACAGGGTGGGGGGAGCAATCAGCCCCAGCATTTT. Translation gives CASSLLQGGGSNQPQHF.

This clonotype was seen repeatedly, ten times or more. The chain carries TRBV6-2 or TRBV6-3 and TRBJ2-1, with 9 bases identical to TRBD1. The germline gives CDR1 MNHEY, CDR2 SVGEGT. V lost 0 bases to trimming and J lost 0 bases; unmatched junction nucleotides: 0. The CDR3 is 16 residues long. For the CDR3, the DNA is TGTGCCAGCAGTTACTCGACAGGGGGCTCCTACAATGAGCAGTTCTTC. Protein: CASSYSTGGSYNEQFF.

This clonotype was counted ten times or more. This sequence joins TRBV20-1 and TRBJ1-5; D remains ambiguous. CDR1 DFQATT and CDR2 SNEGSKA come from the germline V gene (reference sequence). The V and J ends lost 4 bases and 0 bases respectively, with 10 bases between them. The CDR3 contains 14 residues. The CDR3 DNA follows: TGCAGTGCTATCGGGGTGACTAGCAATCAGCCCCAGCATTTT. Its translation: CSAIGVTSNQPQHF.